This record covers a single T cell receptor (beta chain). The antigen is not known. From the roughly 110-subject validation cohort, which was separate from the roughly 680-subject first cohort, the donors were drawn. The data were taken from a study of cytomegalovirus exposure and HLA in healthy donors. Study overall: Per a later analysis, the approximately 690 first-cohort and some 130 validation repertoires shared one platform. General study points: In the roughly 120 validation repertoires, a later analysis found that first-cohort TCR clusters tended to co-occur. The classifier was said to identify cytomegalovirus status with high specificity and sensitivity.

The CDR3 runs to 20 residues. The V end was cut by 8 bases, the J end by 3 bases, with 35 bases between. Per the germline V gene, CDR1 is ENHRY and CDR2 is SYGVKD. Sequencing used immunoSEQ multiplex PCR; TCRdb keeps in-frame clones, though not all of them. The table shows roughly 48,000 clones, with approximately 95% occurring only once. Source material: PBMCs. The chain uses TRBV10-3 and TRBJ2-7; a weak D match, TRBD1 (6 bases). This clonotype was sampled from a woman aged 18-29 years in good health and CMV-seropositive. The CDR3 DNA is TGTGCCATCTCAAAAAGTAGGAAAGGGGACACAGTAAGAACGCTCTACGAGCAGTACTTC. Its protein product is CAISKSRKGDTVRTLYEQYF.